This TCR beta chain is from a study of T-cell reconstitution after alpha-beta-depleted transplantation in children. At least ten counts were recorded for this clonotype. Preparation of the TCRbeta library involved a method that used unique molecular identifiers. TCRdb fed the PCR reads into MiXCR, producing one record per CDR3 protein. The sample includes around 200,000 distinct CDR3 sequences, less than 8% of them seen just once. V dropped 6 bases and J dropped 1 base, with 8 bases sitting between them. The germline V gene encodes CDR1 SQVTM and CDR2 ANQGSEA. The CDR3 is made up of 12 amino acids. The receptor comes from a human donor who donated a stem cell graft to a child with Wiskott-Aldrich syndrome. This chain uses TRBV29-1 with TRBJ2-3; weak D call: TRBD1 (5 bases). The source material was PBMCs from the stem cell graft donor, sampled from the stem cell graft. CDR3 protein: CSVTEGTDTQYF. The CDR3 DNA follows: TGCAGCGTGACAGAAGGCACAGATACGCAGTATTTT.